This T cell receptor (beta chain) was sequenced in a study of shared clonotypes between healthy human individuals. The germline V and J ends were trimmed by 1 base and 2 bases, with 5 bases remaining between them. The CDR3 totals 13 residues. Germline V gene data show CDR1 as KGHSH and CDR2 as LQKENI. A word on this clone: Other DNA sequences from this sample encode an identical CDR3 as well.

Only in-frame clones appear in the TCRdb table, and some are missing; sequencing was by immunoSEQ multiplex PCR. The sample records roughly 2.2 million clones, 80% to 95% being singletons. What was sequenced was naive CD4+ T cells from PBMCs. Subset: CD45RA+ positively selected. The chain has TRBV18 and TRBJ2-5; D is uncertain. The sequence derives from a man younger than 35 in good health. Some clones in this sample may be carry-over from other donors' samples. CDR3 in DNA: TGTGCCAGCTCACCACTAGGTCAAGAGACCCAGTACTTC. Translated: CASSPLGQETQYF.